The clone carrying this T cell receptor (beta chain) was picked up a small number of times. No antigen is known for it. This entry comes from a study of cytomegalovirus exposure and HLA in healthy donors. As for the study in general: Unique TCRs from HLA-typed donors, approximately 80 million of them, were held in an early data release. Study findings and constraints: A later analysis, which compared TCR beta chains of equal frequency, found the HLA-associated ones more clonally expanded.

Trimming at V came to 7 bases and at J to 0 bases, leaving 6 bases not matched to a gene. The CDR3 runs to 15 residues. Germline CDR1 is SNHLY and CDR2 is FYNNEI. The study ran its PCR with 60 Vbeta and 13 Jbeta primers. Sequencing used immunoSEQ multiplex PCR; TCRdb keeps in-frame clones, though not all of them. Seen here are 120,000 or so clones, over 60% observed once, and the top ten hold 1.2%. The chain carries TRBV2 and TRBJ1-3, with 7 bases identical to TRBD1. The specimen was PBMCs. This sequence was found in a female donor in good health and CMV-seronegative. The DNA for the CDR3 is TGTGCCAGCATTGCTGACAGGGCCTCTGGAAACACCATATATTTT. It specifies CASIADRASGNTIYF.